The source of this TCR beta chain is a study of cytomegalovirus exposure and HLA in healthy donors. Sequencing was performed with immunoSEQ multiplex PCR; in TCRdb, only in-frame clones are kept and a portion is missing. Of approximately 210,000 clones listed, roughly 82% were seen once; the top ten hold roughly 1.5%. The CDR3 has 15 amino acids. The V end was cut by 4 bases, the J end by 4 bases, with 17 bases between. Germline values: CDR1 SGHRS, CDR2 YFSETQ. The receptor was derived from a woman aged 18-29 years in good health and CMV-seronegative. Sequenced material: PBMCs. This sequence joins TRBV5-1 and TRBJ1-1, with D possibly matching TRBD1 (5 bases). CDR3 nucleotide sequence: TGCGCCAGCAGCCCTGCCGCCCCCCAGGGCACTGAAGCTTTCTTT. This gives the protein CASSPAAPQGTEAFF.